The 30 T cell receptor beta chains in this list originate from one sample, sequenced in a study of blood T cell repertoires in COVID-19. Assay: immunoSEQ multiplex PCR; the TCRdb copy retains only in-frame clones and omits some. The table has fewer than 300,000 clones, 83% seen once. What was sequenced was peripheral blood. The source is a woman between 45 and 65 years old who had recovered from COVID-19.

Here the CDR3 DNA reads TGTGCCAGCAGTCTGAAGGACAGCTCCTACGAGCAGTACTTC. Translated, it gives CASSLKDSSYEQYF. J is TRBJ2-7 and V is TRBV27, with D possibly matching TRBD1 (6 bases). V was cut by 5 bases and J by 0 bases, with 11 bases left in between. This CDR3 comprises 14 residues. Per germline, CDR1 MNHEY and CDR2 SMNVEV (reference sequence).

V is TRBV5-5 and J is TRBJ2-7; D possibly corresponds to TRBD1 (6 bases). V dropped 4 bases and J dropped 3 bases, with 11 bases sitting between them. Germline V gives CDR1 SGHKS, CDR2 YYEKEE (reference sequence). This CDR3 is 13 amino acids long. This CDR3 is CASSVQGNYEQYF. The CDR3, as DNA: TGTGCCAGCAGCGTACAGGGAAACTACGAGCAGTACTTC.

This rearrangement joins TRBV4-3 to TRBJ1-5; D is uncertain. CDR3 length equals 17 residues. CDR1 and CDR2 from the germline V gene are LGHNA and YSLEER. Trimming stripped 0 bases from V and 2 bases from J, with 14 bases between. The CDR3 DNA follows: TGCGCCAGCAGCCAAGATGACTCACGGGGAGGCAATCAGCCCCAGCATTTT. Its translation is CASSQDDSRGGNQPQHF.

V is TRBV18 and J is TRBJ2-1, with 12 bases fitting TRBD2. Germline CDR1 is KGHSH and CDR2 is LQKENI. The CDR3 is 17 amino acids. Germline trimming cut 3 bases from V and 0 bases from J; bases unmatched to any gene: 3. The CDR3 protein is CASSPASGGASYNEQFF. CDR3 DNA sequence: TGTGCCAGCTCACCGGCTAGCGGGGGGGCCTCCTACAATGAGCAGTTCTTC.

V and J are TRBV4-3 and TRBJ2-7, with 7 bases matching TRBD1. V shed 2 bases and J 3 bases; nucleotides not matched to a gene: 4. The CDR3 extends over 14 amino acids. The germline V gene encodes CDR1 LGHNA and CDR2 YSLEER. The chain's CDR3 is CASSQQGVGYEQYF. The CDR3 DNA reads TGCGCCAGCAGCCAACAGGGGGTGGGCTACGAGCAGTACTTC.

The chain links TRBV3-1 (or the pseudogene TRBV3-2) to TRBJ1-1; 8 positions match TRBD1. V was clipped by 2 bases and J by 4 bases; unmatched bases: 9. The CDR3 is made up of 16 amino acids. Per germline, CDR1 LGHDT and CDR2 YNNKEL (reference sequence). In DNA, the CDR3 is TGTGCCAGCAGCCAAATAGCGACAGGGGTTGGCACTGAAGCTTTCTTT. Its translation: CASSQIATGVGTEAFF.

This clone was counted a single time. The V call is TRBV10-3, the J call TRBJ1-4; TRBD1 aligns across 8 bases. CDR3 length equals 16 residues. From germline, CDR1 is ENHRY and CDR2 SYGVKD. V was clipped by 0 bases and J by 7 bases; unmatched bases: 7. CDR3 sequence: CAISESSGQGSEKLFF. The CDR3 coding sequence is TGTGCCATCAGTGAGTCTTCCGGACAGGGTTCTGAAAAACTGTTTTTT.

The gene calls are TRBV5-1 and TRBJ2-1, with 13 bases that match TRBD2. This CDR3 is built from 17 residues. Germline lookup yields CDR1 SGHRS and CDR2 YFSETQ. V gave up 6 bases and J gave up 2 bases; unmatched junction bases: 8. This chain's CDR3 is CASTPGLAGRAYNEQFF. Here the CDR3 DNA reads TGCGCCAGCACCCCGGGACTAGCGGGGCGCGCCTACAATGAGCAGTTCTTC.

The chain couples TRBV27 to TRBJ2-5, with TRBD1 matching over 10 bases. There are 15 residues in the CDR3. With V trimmed by 5 bases and J by 5 bases, 8 bases remained unmatched. Per the germline V gene, CDR1 is MNHEY and CDR2 is SMNVEV (reference sequence). The CDR3 region is CASSPTGGRWETQYF. The CDR3 coding sequence is TGTGCCAGCAGTCCGACAGGGGGCAGATGGGAGACCCAGTACTTC.

The chain recombines TRBV19 with TRBJ2-6; D remains unclear. Per the germline V gene, CDR1 is LNHDA and CDR2 is SQIVND (reference sequence). Trimming removed 0 bases at V and 1 base at J, with 7 bases between. This CDR3 contains 16 residues. Here the CDR3 reads CASSIDFPSGANVLTF. The CDR3 DNA sequence: TGTGCCAGTAGTATAGACTTCCCTTCTGGGGCCAACGTCCTGACTTTC.

In nucleotides, the CDR3 is TGCGCCAGCAGCTTTGGACTTGAGCAAGAGACCCAGTACTTC. Translated, it gives CASSFGLEQETQYF. This chain connects TRBV5-1 to TRBJ2-5; D perhaps matches TRBD2 (5 bases). The CDR3 covers 14 residues. Trimming shortened V by 2 bases and J by 2 bases, and 10 bases separated the two germline ends. The germline V gene encodes CDR1 SGHRS and CDR2 YFSETQ.

This chain uses TRBV19 with TRBJ2-1; D not resolved. Trimming stripped 7 bases from V and 1 base from J, with 11 bases between. Germline CDR1 LNHDA, CDR2 SQIVND (reference sequence). The CDR3 contains 14 residues. The CDR3 loop is CASNAAKSYNEQFF. In DNA form, the CDR3 reads TGTGCCAGTAATGCGGCGAAGTCCTACAATGAGCAGTTCTTC.

The V call is TRBV24-1, the J call TRBJ1-1; tentatively, D is TRBD1 (6 bases). V was cut by 7 bases and J by 4 bases, with 18 bases left in between. The CDR3 is made up of 15 amino acids. Germline V gene data show CDR1 as KGHDR and CDR2 as SFDVKD. The CDR3 is CATRQGGVGGTEAFF. CDR3 DNA: TGTGCCACCAGACAAGGGGGGGTGGGTGGCACTGAAGCTTTCTTT.

The chain is built from TRBV30 and TRBJ1-3; TRBD1 aligns across 8 bases. Germline V CDR1 and CDR2: GTSNPN, SVGIG (reference sequence). V shed 3 bases and J 4 bases; nucleotides not matched to a gene: 8. The CDR3 has 15 residues. CDR3 region: CAWRPRGQVGNTIYF. The CDR3 nucleotides are TGTGCCTGGAGGCCGAGGGGACAGGTGGGAAACACCATATATTTT.

The chain carries TRBV29-1 and TRBJ1-2; D ambiguous. The CDR3 sequence is 11 residues long. The germline V gene has CDR1 SQVTM and CDR2 ANQGSEA. Here the CDR3 DNA reads TGCAGTACCTATGAACGAGAAGGCTACACCTTC. Protein product: CSTYEREGYTF.

The chain couples TRBV4-3 to TRBJ2-2; a possible D gene is TRBD1 (6 bases). Trimming took off 6 bases at V and 0 bases at J, with 8 bases between the two ends. The CDR3 contains 14 residues. The germline V gene encodes CDR1 LGHNA and CDR2 YSLEER. The CDR3 here is CASRQGTNTGELFF. DNA of the CDR3: TGCGCCAGCAGACAGGGAACGAACACCGGGGAGCTGTTTTTT.

This chain links TRBV7-9 with TRBJ1-2; D remains unclear. V lost 1 base and J 6 bases, leaving 6 bases between the germline ends. This CDR3 contains 12 residues. Germline assignment: CDR1 SEHNR and CDR2 FQNEAQ (reference sequence). CDR3 bases: TGTGCCAGCAGCTTAGTTAATAATGGCTACACCTTC. It specifies CASSLVNNGYTF.

This clone was found once. The chain couples TRBV27 to TRBJ1-1; perhaps TRBD1 as D (6 bases). Germline CDR1 is MNHEY and CDR2 is SMNVEV (reference sequence). The CDR3 totals 14 residues. Trimming stripped 4 bases from V and 4 bases from J, with 13 bases between. CDR3 residues: CASSSQGRGTEAFF. The CDR3 DNA sequence: TGTGCCAGCAGTTCACAGGGAAGGGGCACTGAAGCTTTCTTT.

This chain links TRBV4-3 with TRBJ2-3; maybe TRBD1 (6 bases). V lost 0 bases and J lost 5, with 15 bases in between. CDR1 and CDR2 from the germline V gene are LGHNA and YSLEER. The CDR3 covers 16 residues. The DNA for the CDR3 is TGCGCCAGCAGCCAAGAGGGGGCAGGGTTGGGAGATACGCAGTATTTT. Protein sequence: CASSQEGAGLGDTQYF.

The chain is built from TRBV7-8 and TRBJ2-1; 7 nucleotides line up with TRBD2. This CDR3 has 13 residues. With 5 bases clipped from V and 10 bases from J, the junction kept 8 bases outside the gene matches. The germline V gene encodes CDR1 SGHVS and CDR2 FQNEAQ. The CDR3 sequence: CASSRTGGGEQFF. CDR3 DNA sequence: TGTGCCAGCAGCCGTACCGGGGGAGGGGAGCAGTTCTTC.

The V and J genes are TRBV27 and TRBJ2-5; 11 bases fit TRBD2. V trimming: 4 bases; J trimming: 3 bases; junction bases outside the gene matches: 4. Germline V gene lookup returns CDR1 MNHEY and CDR2 SMNVEV (reference sequence). This CDR3 spans 15 amino acids. The CDR3 nucleotides read TGTGCCAGCAGTTCCGGGACTAGCGGAAAAGAGACCCAGTACTTC. Translating it yields CASSSGTSGKETQYF.

The chain recombines TRBV30 with TRBJ1-4; D remains unclear. The CDR3 length is 15 residues. V gave up 4 bases and J gave up 0 bases, with 12 bases separating them. Per germline, CDR1 GTSNPN and CDR2 SVGIG (reference sequence). The CDR3 sequence: CAWTHAGTTNEKLFF. DNA of the CDR3: TGTGCCTGGACCCATGCGGGGACAACTAATGAAAAACTGTTTTTT.

V gene TRBV5-1 combines with J gene TRBJ2-7, with TRBD2 matching 7 bases. CDR3 size: 12 residues. Trimming took 7 bases from V and 3 from J; bases not matched to a gene: 4. Germline lookup yields CDR1 SGHRS and CDR2 YFSETQ. CDR3 coding DNA: TGCGCCAGCGGGGAGGGAAACTACGAGCAGTACTTC. Its protein is CASGEGNYEQYF.

This chain uses TRBV7-2 with TRBJ2-3; D is ambiguous. V shed 5 bases and J shed 6 bases, with 12 bases lying between them. The germline CDR1 and CDR2 sequences are SGHTA and FQGNSA. This CDR3 comprises 13 residues. CDR3 region: CASSPRHRDTQYF. The CDR3, as DNA: TGTGCCAGCAGCCCCCGTCATCGGGATACGCAGTATTTT.

The genes are TRBV3-1 (or the pseudogene TRBV3-2) and TRBJ2-2; TRBD1 matches 7 bases. J gave up 5 bases and V 2 bases, and 8 bases lay outside the gene matches. This CDR3 has 16 residues. The germline gives CDR1 LGHDT, CDR2 YNNKEL (reference sequence). This chain's CDR3 is CASSQFDRDGTGELFF. The CDR3 bases are TGTGCCAGCAGCCAATTTGACAGGGATGGTACCGGGGAGCTGTTTTTT.

The V call is TRBV27, the J call TRBJ2-4; possible D gene TRBD1, 5 bases. The CDR3 runs 14 residues. The V end was cut by 4 bases, the J end by 6 bases, with 13 bases between. Germline V gives CDR1 MNHEY, CDR2 SMNVEV (reference sequence). The CDR3 here is CASSSPQGRNIQYF. CDR3 in DNA: TGTGCCAGCAGTTCTCCTCAGGGTAGAAACATTCAGTACTTC.

CDR3 amino acids: CASSWGQGETGELFF. CDR3 sequence (DNA): TGCGCCAGCAGCTGGGGACAGGGAGAGACCGGGGAGCTGTTTTTT. The rearrangement uses TRBV4-1 and TRBJ2-2; 9 positions match TRBD1. CDR1 is MGHRA and CDR2 is YSYEKL in the germline V gene. The trim removed 5 bases at V and 5 bases at J, leaving 6 bases unmatched. The CDR3 sequence is 15 residues long.

This chain uses TRBV11-2 with TRBJ1-4, with D possibly being TRBD1 (5 bases). Trimming cost V 4 bases and J 0 bases, with 12 bases left between them. Germline loops: CDR1 SGHAT, CDR2 FQNNGV. CDR3 length: 16 residues. The CDR3, as DNA: TGTGCCAGCAGCTGGTTGGGAGGGGCAACTAATGAAAAACTGTTTTTT. Amino acids: CASSWLGGATNEKLFF.

This clone was observed a handful of times. J is TRBJ2-3 and V is TRBV6-5; 8 bases match TRBD2. CDR1 is MNHEY, CDR2 SVGAGI, per germline. CDR3 length: 14 residues. With 7 bases clipped from V and 3 bases from J, the junction kept 6 bases outside the gene matches. The CDR3 sequence: CASNPGGATDTQYF. CDR3 sequence (DNA): TGTGCCAGCAACCCCGGGGGGGCAACAGATACGCAGTATTTT.

The chain employs TRBV30 and TRBJ1-2; the D is unclear. The CDR3 runs to 15 residues. Between the trimmed V and J ends, which lost 0 bases and 5 bases, there was a span of 16 bases. The germline gives CDR1 GTSNPN, CDR2 SVGIG (reference sequence). CDR3 nucleotide sequence: TGTGCCTGGAGTGTGGAGGCTTCCAATGGGTATGGCTACACCTTC. Amino acids: CAWSVEASNGYGYTF.